The next 5 T cell receptor beta chains were all read from a single sample in a study of T cell repertoires in cytomegalovirus infection. TCRdb re-called the reads through MiXCR, storing one row per CDR3 protein. Among about 180,000 distinct CDR3 sequences listed, 14% were seen once. The sequencing input was PBMCs. Receptor source: a human donor in good health (CMV status not recorded). Some clones in this sample may be carry-over from other donors' samples.

At least ten counts were recorded for this clonotype. V usage is TRBV12-3 or TRBV12-4 and J usage is TRBJ2-6; 7 bases map to TRBD2. The trim removed 4 bases at V and 0 bases at J, leaving 6 bases unmatched. The CDR3 length is 17 residues. The CDR3 nucleotides read TGTGCCAGCAGTTCCCCCGGGAGGAGCTCTGGGGCCAACGTCCTGACTTTC. The encoded protein is CASSSPGRSSGANVLTF.

This clonotype showed up many times. The gene calls are TRBV5-1 and TRBJ2-1; 10 bases align to TRBD1. CDR1 is SGHRS, CDR2 YFSETQ, per germline. J was trimmed by 8 bases and V by 5 bases; bases with no gene match: 7. The CDR3 contains 14 residues. CDR3 coding DNA: TGCGCCAGCAGTAAGGGACAGGGGTGGCATGAGCAGTTCTTC. Residues: CASSKGQGWHEQFF.

This clonotype was recorded at least ten times. The rearrangement uses TRBV7-2 and TRBJ2-7; maybe TRBD2 (6 bases). Germline CDR1 reads SGHTA; CDR2 reads FQGNSA. CDR3 length equals 13 residues. Trimming pared 1 base from V and 6 bases from J, leaving 10 bases between. DNA for the CDR3: TGTGCCAGCAGCTTAGGGGTGGGACTCGAGCAGTACTTC. It encodes CASSLGVGLEQYF.

The rearrangement uses TRBV5-1 and TRBJ2-2; 8 positions match TRBD1. Trimming cost V 1 base and J 1 base; bases outside gene matches: 6. The CDR3 consists of 17 residues. CDR1 is SGHRS, CDR2 YFSETQ, per germline. The CDR3 DNA follows: TGCGCCAGCAGCTTGCAGGGGGCAAGGGTGAACACCGGGGAGCTGTTTTTT. Its protein is CASSLQGARVNTGELFF.

The sample holds many counts of this clonotype. The genes are TRBV7-4 and TRBJ2-4; D is uncertain. The CDR3 has 18 amino acids. The V end was cut by 5 bases, the J end by 1 base, with 21 bases between. The germline V gene has CDR1 SGHVT and CDR2 SQSDAQ. CDR3 protein: CASSPREETALAKNIQYF. DNA of the CDR3: TGTGCCAGCAGCCCACGTGAGGAGACGGCTCTGGCCAAAAACATTCAGTACTTC. Looking up the rest from reference TRBV7-4 and TRBJ2-4 gives the full variable domain: GAGVSQSPRYKVAKRGRDVALRCDSISGHVTLYWYRQTLGQGSEVLTYSQSDAQRDKSGRPSGRFSAERPERSVSTLKIQRTEQGDSAVYLCASSPREETALAKNIQYFGAGTRLSVL.